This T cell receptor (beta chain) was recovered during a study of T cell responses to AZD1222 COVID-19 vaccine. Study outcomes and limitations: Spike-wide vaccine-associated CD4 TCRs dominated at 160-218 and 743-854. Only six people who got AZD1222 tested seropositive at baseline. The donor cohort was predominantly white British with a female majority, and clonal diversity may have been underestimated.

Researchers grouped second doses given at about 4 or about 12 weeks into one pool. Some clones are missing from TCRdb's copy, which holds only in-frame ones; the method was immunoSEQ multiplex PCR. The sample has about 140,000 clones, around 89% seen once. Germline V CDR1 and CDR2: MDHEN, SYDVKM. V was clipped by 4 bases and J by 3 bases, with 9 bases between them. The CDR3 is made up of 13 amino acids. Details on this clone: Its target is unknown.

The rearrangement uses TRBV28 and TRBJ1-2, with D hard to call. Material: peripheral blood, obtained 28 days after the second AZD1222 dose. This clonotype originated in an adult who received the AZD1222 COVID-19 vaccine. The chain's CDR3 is CASSSPSDYGYTF. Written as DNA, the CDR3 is TGTGCCAGCAGTTCGCCTTCCGACTATGGCTACACCTTC.